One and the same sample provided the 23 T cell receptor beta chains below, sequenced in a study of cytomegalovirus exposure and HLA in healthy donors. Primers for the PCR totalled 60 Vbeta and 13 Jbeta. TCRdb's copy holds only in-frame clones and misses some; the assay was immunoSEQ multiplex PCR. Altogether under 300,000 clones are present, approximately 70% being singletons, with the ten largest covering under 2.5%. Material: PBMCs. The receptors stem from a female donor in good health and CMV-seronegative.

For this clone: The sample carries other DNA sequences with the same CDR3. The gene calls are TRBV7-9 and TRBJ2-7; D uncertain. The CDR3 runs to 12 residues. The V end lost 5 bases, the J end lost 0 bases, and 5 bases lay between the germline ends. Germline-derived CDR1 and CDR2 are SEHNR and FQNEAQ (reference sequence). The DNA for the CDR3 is TGTGCCAGCAGCCCGAGCTCCTACGAGCAGTACTTC. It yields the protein CASSPSSYEQYF. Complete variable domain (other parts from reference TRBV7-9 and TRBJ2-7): DTGVSQNPRHKITKRGQNVTFRCDPISEHNRLYWYRQTLGQGPEFLTYFQNEAQLEKSRLLSDRFSAERPKGSFSTLEIQRTEQGDSAMYLCASSPSSYEQYFGPGTRLTVT.

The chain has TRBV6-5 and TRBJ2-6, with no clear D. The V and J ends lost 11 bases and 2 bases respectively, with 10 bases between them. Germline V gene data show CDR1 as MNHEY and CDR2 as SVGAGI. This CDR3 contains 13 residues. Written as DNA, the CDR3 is TGTGCCGTCTCCTCTCCTGGGGCCAACGTCCTGACTTTC. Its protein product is CAVSSPGANVLTF.

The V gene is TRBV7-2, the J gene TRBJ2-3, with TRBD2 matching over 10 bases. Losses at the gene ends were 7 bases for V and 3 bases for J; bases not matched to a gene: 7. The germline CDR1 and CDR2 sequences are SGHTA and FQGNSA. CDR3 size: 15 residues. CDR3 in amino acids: CASKTSGITTDTQYF. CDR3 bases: TGTGCCAGCAAAACTAGCGGGATTACGACAGATACGCAGTATTTT.

This CDR3 reads CASSPERQARETQYF. The CDR3 DNA reads as TGTGCCAGCAGCCCCGAGAGACAGGCCAGAGAGACCCAGTACTTC. This sequence joins TRBV14 and TRBJ2-5; a possible D gene is TRBD1 (6 bases). The V gene's germline CDR1 is SGHDN and CDR2 FVKESK. V dropped 4 bases and J dropped 4 bases, with 16 bases sitting between them. This CDR3 has 15 residues.

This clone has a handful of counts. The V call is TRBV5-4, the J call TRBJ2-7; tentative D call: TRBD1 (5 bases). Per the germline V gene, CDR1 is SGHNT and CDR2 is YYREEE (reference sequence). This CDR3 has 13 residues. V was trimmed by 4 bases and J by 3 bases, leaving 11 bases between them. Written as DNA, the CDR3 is TGTGCCAGCAGCCAGGGTTCGCTCTACGAGCAGTACTTC. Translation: CASSQGSLYEQYF.

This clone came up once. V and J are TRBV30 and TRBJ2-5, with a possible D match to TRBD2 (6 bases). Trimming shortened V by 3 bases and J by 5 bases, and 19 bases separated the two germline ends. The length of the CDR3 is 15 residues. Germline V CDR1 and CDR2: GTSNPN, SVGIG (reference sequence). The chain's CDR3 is CAWSVPKGLEETQYF. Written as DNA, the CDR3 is TGTGCCTGGAGCGTCCCCAAGGGACTTGAGGAGACCCAGTACTTC.

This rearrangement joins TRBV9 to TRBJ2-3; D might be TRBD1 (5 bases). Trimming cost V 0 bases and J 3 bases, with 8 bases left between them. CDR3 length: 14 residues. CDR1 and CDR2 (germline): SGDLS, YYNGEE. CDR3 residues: CASSVGAGTDTQYF. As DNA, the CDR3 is TGTGCCAGCAGCGTAGGGGCAGGGACAGATACGCAGTATTTT.

The CDR3 region has the DNA TGTGCCAGCAGCTCCCTCGGTCAGGGGTTCTACGAGCAGTACTTC. Translated: CASSSLGQGFYEQYF. The chain joins TRBV5-6 to TRBJ2-5, with D maybe TRBD1 (6 bases). The DNA end is more similar to TRBJ2-7, so the J call may be wrong. The germline gives CDR1 SGHDT, CDR2 YYEEEE. CDR3 length: 15 residues.

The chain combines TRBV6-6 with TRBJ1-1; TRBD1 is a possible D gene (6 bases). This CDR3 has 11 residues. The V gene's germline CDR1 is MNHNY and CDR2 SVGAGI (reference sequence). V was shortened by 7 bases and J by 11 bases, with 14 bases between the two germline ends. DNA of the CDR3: TGTGCCAGCACCTTACAGGGTTTGGCTTTCTTT. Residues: CASTLQGLAFF.

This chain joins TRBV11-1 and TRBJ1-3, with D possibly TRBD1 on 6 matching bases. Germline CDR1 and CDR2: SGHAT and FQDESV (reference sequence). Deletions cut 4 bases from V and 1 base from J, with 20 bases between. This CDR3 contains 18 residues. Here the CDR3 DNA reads TGTGCCAGCAGCTCCCCATATGTCGACAGGTCATCTGGAAACACCATATATTTT. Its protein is CASSSPYVDRSSGNTIYF.

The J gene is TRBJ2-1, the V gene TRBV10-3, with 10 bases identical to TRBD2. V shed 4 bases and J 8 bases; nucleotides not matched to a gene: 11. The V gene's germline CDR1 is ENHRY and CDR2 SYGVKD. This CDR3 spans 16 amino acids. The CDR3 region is CAISGLAGGANYEQFF. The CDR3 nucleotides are TGTGCCATCAGTGGATTAGCGGGAGGTGCTAACTATGAGCAGTTCTTC.

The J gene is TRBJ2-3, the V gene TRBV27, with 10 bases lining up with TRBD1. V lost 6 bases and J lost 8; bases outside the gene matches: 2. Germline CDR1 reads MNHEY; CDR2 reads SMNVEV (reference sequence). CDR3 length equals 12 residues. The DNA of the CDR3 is TGTGCCAGCAGCTGGACAGGGGGTACGCAGTATTTT. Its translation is CASSWTGGTQYF.

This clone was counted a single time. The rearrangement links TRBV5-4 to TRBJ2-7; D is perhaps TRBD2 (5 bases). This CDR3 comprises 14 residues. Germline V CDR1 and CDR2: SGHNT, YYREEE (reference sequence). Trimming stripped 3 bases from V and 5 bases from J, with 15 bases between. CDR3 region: CASSSRAGHDEQYF. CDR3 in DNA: TGTGCCAGCAGCTCCCGCGCGGGTCACGACGAGCAGTACTTC.

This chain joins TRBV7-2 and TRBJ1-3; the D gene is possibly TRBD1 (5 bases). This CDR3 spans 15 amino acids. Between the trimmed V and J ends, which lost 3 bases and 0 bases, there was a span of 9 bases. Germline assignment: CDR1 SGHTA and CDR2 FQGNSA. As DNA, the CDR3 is TGTGCCAGCAGCTTGGACAATTACTCTGGAAACACCATATATTTT. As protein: CASSLDNYSGNTIYF.

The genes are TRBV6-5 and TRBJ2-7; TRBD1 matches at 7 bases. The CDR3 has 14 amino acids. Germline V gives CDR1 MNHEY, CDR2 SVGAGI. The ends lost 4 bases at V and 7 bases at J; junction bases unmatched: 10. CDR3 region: CASSFSERGREQYF. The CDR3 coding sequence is TGTGCCAGCAGTTTCTCAGAAAGGGGGCGAGAGCAGTACTTC.

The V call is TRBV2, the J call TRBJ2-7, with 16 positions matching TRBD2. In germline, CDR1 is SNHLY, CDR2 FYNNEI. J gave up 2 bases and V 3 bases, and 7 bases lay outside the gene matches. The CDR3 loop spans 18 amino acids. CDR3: CASSDLGLAGGPTYEQYF. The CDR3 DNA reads TGTGCCAGCAGTGATTTGGGACTAGCGGGAGGGCCAACCTACGAGCAGTACTTC.

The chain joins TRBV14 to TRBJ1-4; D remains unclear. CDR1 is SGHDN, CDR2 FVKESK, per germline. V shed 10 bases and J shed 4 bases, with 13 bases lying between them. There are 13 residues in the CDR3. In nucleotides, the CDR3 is TGTGCCACTACATCCAGGTATAATGAAAAACTGTTTTTT. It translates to CATTSRYNEKLFF.

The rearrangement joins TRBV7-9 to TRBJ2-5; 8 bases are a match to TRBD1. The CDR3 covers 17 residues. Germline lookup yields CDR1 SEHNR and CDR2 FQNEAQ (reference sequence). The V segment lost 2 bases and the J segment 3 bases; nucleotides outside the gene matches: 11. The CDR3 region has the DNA TGTGCCAGCAGCTTAATCGGCCCGAAGGACAGGGAAGAGACCCAGTACTTC. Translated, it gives CASSLIGPKDREETQYF.

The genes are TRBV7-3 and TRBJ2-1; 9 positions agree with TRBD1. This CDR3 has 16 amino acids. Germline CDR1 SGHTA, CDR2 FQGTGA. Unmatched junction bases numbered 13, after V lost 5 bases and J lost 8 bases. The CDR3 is CASSPQGQGRRYEQFF. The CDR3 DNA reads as TGTGCCAGCAGCCCCCAGGGACAGGGCAGGCGATATGAGCAGTTCTTC.

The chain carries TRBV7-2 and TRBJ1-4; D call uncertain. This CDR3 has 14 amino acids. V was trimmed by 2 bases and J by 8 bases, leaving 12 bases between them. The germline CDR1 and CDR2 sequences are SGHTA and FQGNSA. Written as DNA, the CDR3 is TGTGCCAGCAGCTTAATTAGCCGAGGGGAAAAACTGTTTTTT. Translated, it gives CASSLISRGEKLFF.

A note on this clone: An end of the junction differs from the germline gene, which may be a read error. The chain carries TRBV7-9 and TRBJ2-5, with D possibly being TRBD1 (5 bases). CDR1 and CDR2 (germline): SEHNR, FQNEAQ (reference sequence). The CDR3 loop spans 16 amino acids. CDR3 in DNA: TGTGCCAGCACCCTGAAGGTGGGGCCCAATCAAGGGACCCAGTACTTC. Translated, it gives CASTLKVGPNQGTQYF.

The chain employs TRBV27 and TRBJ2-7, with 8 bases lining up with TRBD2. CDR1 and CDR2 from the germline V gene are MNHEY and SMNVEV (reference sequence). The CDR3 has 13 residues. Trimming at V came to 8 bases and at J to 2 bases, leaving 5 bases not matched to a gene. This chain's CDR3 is CASGPGLAYEQYF. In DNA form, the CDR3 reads TGTGCCAGCGGACCGGGACTAGCCTACGAGCAGTACTTC.

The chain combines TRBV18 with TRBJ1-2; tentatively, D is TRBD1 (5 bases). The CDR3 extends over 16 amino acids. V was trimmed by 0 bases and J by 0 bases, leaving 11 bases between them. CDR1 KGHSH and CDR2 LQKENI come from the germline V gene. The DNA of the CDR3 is TGTGCCAGCTCACCACCCCTGACAGTTCCTAACTATGGCTACACCTTC. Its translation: CASSPPLTVPNYGYTF.